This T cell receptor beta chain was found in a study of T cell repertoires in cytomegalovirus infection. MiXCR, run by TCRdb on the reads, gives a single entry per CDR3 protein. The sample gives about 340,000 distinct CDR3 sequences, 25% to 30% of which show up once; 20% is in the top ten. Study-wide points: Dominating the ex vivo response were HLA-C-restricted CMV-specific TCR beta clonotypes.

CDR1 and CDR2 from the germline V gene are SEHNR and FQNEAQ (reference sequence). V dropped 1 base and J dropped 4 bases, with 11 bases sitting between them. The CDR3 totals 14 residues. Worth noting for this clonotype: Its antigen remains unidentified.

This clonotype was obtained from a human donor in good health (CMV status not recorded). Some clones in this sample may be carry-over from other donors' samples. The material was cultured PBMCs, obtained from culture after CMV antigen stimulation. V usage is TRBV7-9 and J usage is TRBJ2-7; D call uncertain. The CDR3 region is CASSLGKGLYEQYF. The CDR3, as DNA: TGTGCCAGCAGCTTAGGTAAAGGGTTATACGAGCAGTACTTC.